This TCR beta chain was observed in a study of Tregs in tolerant kidney transplant recipients. Germline CDR1 reads SGHNT; CDR2 reads YYREEE (reference sequence). The CDR3 has 14 residues. Trimming cost V 4 bases and J 9 bases, with 16 bases left between them. Repertoires were generated with immunoSEQ multiplex PCR, while TCRdb's copy carries only in-frame clones and drops some. This table has about 240,000 clones, 84% appearing once. The sequence was collected from a human donor in good health. The gene calls are TRBV5-4 and TRBJ2-2, with D hard to call. The sequenced material came from CD4+ T cells from blood. CDR3 sequence reads: CASSAERTARELFF. The DNA of the CDR3 is TGTGCCAGCAGCGCGGAAAGGACCGCCCGGGAGCTGTTTTTT.